The 13 T cell receptor beta chains reported below all come from one sample, sequenced in a study of PD-1 blockade in classical Hodgkin lymphoma. Libraries were prepared by immunoSEQ multiplex PCR; TCRdb keeps only in-frame clonotypes and omits some of them. The table lists about 16,000 clones, about 60% of them singletons. Brentuximab vedotin exposure varied, and every patient relapsed after autologous stem cell transplantation. Specimen: peripheral blood mononuclear cells (PBMCs), collected at baseline. These receptors all come from a human donor with classical Hodgkin lymphoma.

The genes are TRBV2 and TRBJ2-5; tentatively, D is TRBD2 (5 bases). V lost 1 base to trimming and J lost 5 bases, with 11 bases between them. CDR1 is SNHLY, CDR2 FYNNEI, per germline. This CDR3 region has 14 residues. DNA for the CDR3: TGTGCCAGCAGTGAAGGGCGCTCGGGGGAGACCCAGTACTTC. Translation gives CASSEGRSGETQYF.

This clone was seen once. This rearrangement joins TRBV5-6 to TRBJ2-3; 7 nucleotides agree with TRBD2. V was pared by 4 bases and J by 5 bases, with 10 bases of the junction left unmatched. The germline V gene has CDR1 SGHDT and CDR2 YYEEEE. This CDR3 comprises 15 residues. The CDR3 is CASSPVGEGRDTQYF. In nucleotides, the CDR3 is TGTGCCAGCAGCCCGGTGGGGGAGGGCCGAGATACGCAGTATTTT.

The chain combines TRBV27 with TRBJ2-1, with 11 bases identical to TRBD2. The J segment lost 9 bases and the V segment lost 4 bases, leaving 5 bases of the junction unmatched. Germline CDR1 MNHEY, CDR2 SMNVEV (reference sequence). CDR3 size: 14 residues. CDR3 amino acids: CASSSLAGDGEQFF. For the CDR3, the DNA is TGTGCCAGCAGTTCACTAGCGGGAGATGGTGAGCAGTTCTTC.

Only a few counts were recorded for this clone. This chain connects TRBV6-6 to TRBJ2-7; D gene unclear. The CDR3 sequence is 12 residues long. Germline CDR1 and CDR2: MNHNY and SVGAGI (reference sequence). The germline V and J ends were trimmed by 2 bases and 4 bases, with 6 bases remaining between them. The CDR3 region is CASSYGLYEQYF. CDR3 DNA sequence: TGTGCCAGCAGTTACGGGCTATACGAGCAGTACTTC.

The gene calls are TRBV7-8 and TRBJ2-3, with 11 bases aligning to TRBD2. The J segment lost 3 bases and the V segment lost 4 bases, leaving 9 bases of the junction unmatched. Germline CDR1 SGHVS, CDR2 FQNEAQ. This CDR3 comprises 17 residues. DNA for the CDR3: TGTGCCAGCAGCTCCCGTGTTACTAGCGGGAGTACAGATACGCAGTATTTT. Its protein is CASSSRVTSGSTDTQYF. The full variable domain, in which reference TRBV7-8 and TRBJ2-3 provide the parts outside the CDR3, is GAGVSQSPRYKVAKRGQDVALRCDPISGHVSLFWYQQALGQGPEFLTYFQNEAQLDKSGLPSDRFFAERPEGSVSTLKIQRTQQEDSAVYLCASSSRVTSGSTDTQYFGPGTRLTVL.

The J gene is TRBJ2-2, the V gene TRBV14; D possibly corresponds to TRBD1 (6 bases). Germline loops: CDR1 SGHDN, CDR2 FVKESK. CDR3 length: 16 residues. V was shortened by 4 bases and J by 2 bases, with 14 bases between the two germline ends. The CDR3 nucleotides read TGTGCCAGCAGCCCAAATAAAGGGGGAAACACCGGGGAGCTGTTTTTT. Protein: CASSPNKGGNTGELFF.

The chain is built from TRBV5-8 and TRBJ1-1, with TRBD1 matching over 8 bases. The V gene's germline CDR1 is SGHTS and CDR2 YDEGEE. V was pared by 3 bases and J by 5 bases, with 3 bases of the junction left unmatched. The CDR3 loop spans 13 amino acids. Written as DNA, the CDR3 is TGTGCCAGCAGCTGGACAGGGCGGACTGAAGCTTTCTTT. Translated: CASSWTGRTEAFF.

J is TRBJ1-2 and V is TRBV5-4; tentatively, D is TRBD1 (5 bases). Trimming pared 5 bases from V and 5 bases from J, leaving 22 bases between. CDR1 is SGHNT and CDR2 is YYREEE in the germline V gene (reference sequence). The CDR3 runs to 16 residues. CDR3: CASSSGSRDGLYGYTF. The DNA of the CDR3 is TGTGCCAGCAGTTCTGGGTCCAGGGACGGTTTATATGGCTACACCTTC.

Only one count was recorded for this clone. This chain uses TRBV2 with TRBJ1-1; maybe TRBD1 (5 bases). The CDR3 runs to 14 residues. The germline gives CDR1 SNHLY, CDR2 FYNNEI. The V end lost 6 bases, the J end lost 1 base, and 12 bases lay between the germline ends. The CDR3 spells CASRTHGGNTEAFF. The CDR3 nucleotides read TGTGCCAGCAGAACTCATGGGGGGAACACTGAAGCTTTCTTT. The full variable domain, its missing parts supplied by reference TRBV2 and TRBJ1-1, is EPEVTQTPSHQVTQMGQEVILRCVPISNHLYFYWYRQILGQKVEFLVSFYNNEISEKSEIFDDQFSVERPDGSNFTLKIRSTKLEDSAMYFCASRTHGGNTEAFFGQGTRLTVV.

The chain couples TRBV11-2 to TRBJ1-6, with TRBD1 as a possible D gene (6 bases). V lost 2 bases, J lost 0 bases, and 14 bases lay in between. The CDR3 is 18 amino acids. Germline CDR1 is SGHAT and CDR2 is FQNNGV. The CDR3 DNA reads TGTGCCAGCAGCTTAAGGTCCGGGGGCAGCTCCTATAATTCACCCCTCCACTTT. Protein: CASSLRSGGSSYNSPLHF. Full variable domain (rest looked up from reference TRBV11-2 and TRBJ1-6): EAGVAQSPRYKIIEKRQSVAFWCNPISGHATLYWYQQILGQGPKLLIQFQNNGVVDDSQLPKDRFSAERLKGVDSTLKIQPAKLEDSAVYLCASSLRSGGSSYNSPLHFGNGTRLTVT.

This rearrangement joins TRBV5-1 to TRBJ2-3, with 7 bases lining up with TRBD2. The CDR3 extends over 14 amino acids. Germline-derived CDR1 and CDR2 are SGHRS and YFSETQ. V lost 4 bases, J lost 0 bases, and 2 bases stayed unmatched. CDR3 in DNA: TGCGCCAGCAGCGGTAGCGGGAGCACAGATACGCAGTATTTT. Its translation: CASSGSGSTDTQYF.

The chain links TRBV5-1 to TRBJ2-6, with 9 bases that match TRBD1. The CDR3 contains 21 residues. J gave up 2 bases and V 4 bases, and 19 bases lay outside the gene matches. Per the germline V gene, CDR1 is SGHRS and CDR2 is YFSETQ. CDR3 residues: CASSPRAGQGLFMTGANVLTF. DNA for the CDR3: TGCGCCAGCAGCCCAAGAGCTGGACAGGGGCTTTTCATGACTGGGGCCAACGTCCTGACTTTC.

The chain uses TRBV5-1 and TRBJ1-2; no reliable D call. This CDR3 has 13 amino acids. CDR1 is SGHRS and CDR2 is YFSETQ in the germline V gene. V was trimmed by 1 base and J by 7 bases, leaving 11 bases between them. For the CDR3, the DNA is TGCGCCAGCAGCTTGTCCCCGGAGAGTGGCTACACCTTC. This gives the protein CASSLSPESGYTF.